These 28 T cell receptor beta chains originate from one sample sequenced in a study of CD8 T cells in ankylosing spondylitis. TCRdb independently ran MiXCR on the 5' RACE reads; one entry per CDR3 protein. The sample has about 240,000 distinct CDR3 sequences, 7.5% to 9% seen once. Material: blood, either unsorted or a sorted T cell fraction (not recorded which). The receptors were gathered from a male donor with ankylosing spondylitis or in good health (not recorded which).

The V gene is TRBV12-3 or TRBV12-4, the J gene TRBJ1-1; D is undetermined. V was clipped by 6 bases and J by 0 bases, with 11 bases between them. The CDR3 totals 14 residues. The CDR3 loop reads CASRDSSLNTEAFF. The CDR3 nucleotides read TGTGCCAGCAGGGACTCGTCGTTGAACACTGAAGCTTTCTTT.

This clonotype occurred many times. This sequence joins TRBV12-3 or TRBV12-4 and TRBJ2-7, with D perhaps being TRBD1 or TRBD2 (5 bases each). Deletions cut 3 bases from V and 6 bases from J, with 12 bases between. The CDR3 spans 13 residues. The CDR3 DNA follows: TGTGCCAGCAGTTTTTATCCGGGGACCGAGCAGTACTTC. This encodes CASSFYPGTEQYF.

The chain couples TRBV18 to TRBJ2-7; D is unclear. The CDR3 extends over 14 amino acids. Germline CDR1 is KGHSH and CDR2 is LQKENI. The ends were cut back, 2 bases at V and 0 bases at J, with 8 bases in the middle. The CDR3 is CASSPAALSYEQYF. The CDR3 DNA sequence: TGTGCCAGCTCACCAGCGGCACTCTCCTACGAGCAGTACTTC.

In its sample, this clonotype was seen a few times. The chain uses TRBV24-1 and TRBJ2-2; D is uncertain. CDR3 length: 13 amino acids. Germline CDR1 reads KGHDR; CDR2 reads SFDVKD. The V end was cut by 5 bases, the J end by 5 bases, with 8 bases between. CDR3 residues: CATSVTSTGELFF. The CDR3 DNA sequence: TGTGCCACCAGTGTCACATCAACCGGGGAGCTGTTTTTT.

Many counts were recorded for this clonotype. The rearrangement uses TRBV20-1 and TRBJ1-1, with D maybe TRBD1 (5 bases). CDR3 length: 15 residues. Germline V gene sequence: CDR1 DFQATT, CDR2 SNEGSKA (reference sequence). V was cut by 2 bases and J by 0 bases, with 13 bases left in between. CDR3 coding DNA: TGCAGTGCTAGAACTAGGGGACCGTTGAACACTGAAGCTTTCTTT. It yields the protein CSARTRGPLNTEAFF.

This clonotype was detected ten times or more. The gene calls are TRBV14 and TRBJ2-2, with unresolved D. V was pared by 4 bases and J by 1 base, with 10 bases between. The CDR3 totals 15 residues. Germline lookup yields CDR1 SGHDN and CDR2 FVKESK. The CDR3 coding sequence is TGTGCCAGCAGCCCCGCGGTTCTGAACACCGGGGAGCTGTTTTTT. It codes for CASSPAVLNTGELFF.

Many counts were recorded for this clonotype. The rearrangement links TRBV7-9 to TRBJ2-1; TRBD2 aligns across 11 bases. The CDR3 contains 15 residues. Germline-derived CDR1 and CDR2 are SEHNR and FQNEAQ (reference sequence). V was pared by 6 bases and J by 4 bases, with 5 bases of the junction left unmatched. CDR3 protein: CASSSLAGGYNEQFF. The CDR3, as DNA: TGTGCCAGCAGTTCCCTAGCGGGGGGTTACAATGAGCAGTTCTTC.

There are many counts of this clonotype. V is TRBV20-1 and J is TRBJ2-7; no clear D gene. The CDR3 is 14 residues long. Trimming stripped 0 bases from V and 3 bases from J, with 12 bases between. CDR1 and CDR2 from the germline V gene are DFQATT and SNEGSKA (reference sequence). CDR3 in amino acids: CSAREDLTNYEQYF. CDR3 sequence (DNA): TGCAGTGCTAGAGAGGACCTCACGAACTACGAGCAGTACTTC.

This clonotype was found many times. The gene calls are TRBV20-1 and TRBJ2-3; 7 positions match TRBD1. The CDR3 consists of 13 residues. The J segment lost 2 bases and the V segment lost 6 bases, leaving 5 bases of the junction unmatched. Germline CDR1 is DFQATT and CDR2 is SNEGSKA (reference sequence). The DNA of the CDR3 is TGCAGTGCCCACGACAGGGTCACAGATACGCAGTATTTT. Translating gives CSAHDRVTDTQYF.

Of note for this clonotype: A much larger clone differs by one base, so this may be a read error. V gene TRBV7-8 combines with J gene TRBJ2-2, with TRBD2 matching 8 bases. The CDR3 loop spans 17 amino acids. Germline-derived CDR1 and CDR2 are SGHVS and FQNEAQ. CDR3 amino acids: CACSLGRGGSNTGELFF. The CDR3 DNA is TGTGCCTGCAGCTTAGGTCGGGGGGGATCTAACACCGGGGAGCTGTTTTTT.

In its sample, this clonotype was seen many times. The chain joins TRBV7-9 to TRBJ2-7, with 7 positions matching TRBD1. CDR3 length: 16 amino acids. In germline, CDR1 is SEHNR, CDR2 FQNEAQ (reference sequence). With V trimmed by 5 bases and J by 0 bases, 10 bases remained unmatched. The DNA for the CDR3 is TGTGCCAGCAGCCGAACCGGGACAGCCGTCTCCTACGAGCAGTACTTC. This translates into CASSRTGTAVSYEQYF.

This clonotype has a count of ten or more. The rearrangement joins TRBV10-3 to TRBJ2-3, with D possibly TRBD1 on 5 matching bases. V was pared by 5 bases and J by 4 bases, with 10 bases between. Germline values: CDR1 ENHRY, CDR2 SYGVKD. The CDR3 spans 13 residues. The CDR3 DNA reads as TGTGCCATCAGTTTTAAGGGGCCAGATACGCAGTATTTT. This codes for CAISFKGPDTQYF.

This clonotype appeared many times. V gene TRBV12-3 or TRBV12-4 combines with J gene TRBJ1-4, with 8 positions matching TRBD1. The CDR3 contains 16 residues. Trimming removed 6 bases from V and 7 bases from J; junction bases left unmatched: 13. CDR3 DNA sequence: TGTGCCAGCAGCCCATCCCCCAGGGGGCGACGTGAAAAACTGTTTTTT. As protein: CASSPSPRGRREKLFF.

The chain couples TRBV3-1 to TRBJ2-7, with TRBD2 identical over 11 bases. The CDR3 is 16 residues long. Germline values: CDR1 LGHDT, CDR2 YNNKEL (reference sequence). V lost 4 bases, J lost 2 bases, and 7 bases stayed unmatched. The CDR3 DNA follows: TGTGCCAGCAGCCTACTAGCGGGAGCCTCAGCCTACGAGCAGTACTTC. It specifies CASSLLAGASAYEQYF.

This clonotype was recorded at least ten times. The chain carries TRBV7-9 and TRBJ2-1; 7 nucleotides line up with TRBD1. Germline assignment: CDR1 SEHNR and CDR2 FQNEAQ (reference sequence). The CDR3 contains 13 residues. V dropped 6 bases and J dropped 8; count of bases not matched to a gene: 7. This CDR3 reads CASRYAGGHEQFF. CDR3 DNA: TGTGCCAGCAGATACGCAGGGGGACATGAGCAGTTCTTC.

This chain connects TRBV7-2 to TRBJ1-5; a weak D match, TRBD1 (5 bases). V was pared by 5 bases and J by 2 bases, with 10 bases between. This CDR3 comprises 14 residues. The germline CDR1 and CDR2 sequences are SGHTA and FQGNSA. In DNA form, the CDR3 reads TGTGCCAGCAGCCCAGGGCTTCGCAATCAGCCCCAGCATTTT. Its protein is CASSPGLRNQPQHF.

V usage is TRBV7-3 and J usage is TRBJ2-3; perhaps TRBD2 as D (6 bases). This CDR3 comprises 18 residues. The V gene lost 1 base and the J gene lost 1 base, with 18 bases spanning the gap. CDR1 SGHTA and CDR2 FQGTGA come from the germline V gene. As DNA, the CDR3 is TGTGCCAGCAGCTTAAGGCCCGCTAGCGCAACCCGCACAGATACGCAGTATTTT. Translated: CASSLRPASATRTDTQYF.

In nucleotides, the CDR3 is TGCGCCAGCAGTCCCGGGACAGGGGGCCGGTGGGACATTCAGTACTTC. Protein: CASSPGTGGRWDIQYF. The J gene is TRBJ2-4, the V gene TRBV5-1; the match to TRBD1 covers 12 bases. Per the germline V gene, CDR1 is SGHRS and CDR2 is YFSETQ. J was trimmed by 8 bases and V by 5 bases; bases with no gene match: 11. CDR3 length: 16 amino acids.

For this clonotype: This sequence may be a read error, since a much larger clone differs from it by one base. The rearrangement links TRBV5-1 to TRBJ2-3; D is unclear. Germline V gene lookup returns CDR1 SGHRS and CDR2 YFSETQ. The CDR3 spans 11 residues. CDR3 nucleotide sequence: TGCGCCAGCAGCTGGTCAGATACGCGGTATTTT. Encoded protein: CASSWSDTRYF.

This clonotype was seen a few times. The rearrangement links TRBV5-4 to TRBJ2-5, with 10 bases matching TRBD2. Germline CDR1 SGHNT, CDR2 YYREEE (reference sequence). V was clipped by 4 bases and J by 2 bases; unmatched bases: 8. There are 16 residues in the CDR3. The CDR3 nucleotides read TGTGCCAGCAGCAGCACCTTAGCGGGGGGACAAGAGACCCAGTACTTC. Its translation: CASSSTLAGGQETQYF.

In its sample, this clonotype was seen many times. The chain recombines TRBV27 with TRBJ2-5; 8 bases are shared with TRBD2. Germline V gene data show CDR1 as MNHEY and CDR2 as SMNVEV (reference sequence). V was pared by 0 bases and J by 4 bases, with 4 bases of the junction left unmatched. This CDR3 has 15 amino acids. The CDR3 loop is CASSLSGTRGETQYF. The CDR3 nucleotides read TGTGCCAGCAGTTTATCCGGGACTAGAGGAGAGACCCAGTACTTC.

This clonotype was seen at least ten times. The chain couples TRBV3-1 to TRBJ2-3; no clear D. V lost 0 bases and J lost 1, with 8 bases in between. CDR1 and CDR2 (germline): LGHDT, YNNKEL (reference sequence). The CDR3 covers 15 residues. CDR3 residues: CASSQDPSRTDTQYF. Written as DNA, the CDR3 is TGTGCCAGCAGCCAAGATCCCTCACGCACAGATACGCAGTATTTT.

This chain uses TRBV11-1 with TRBJ2-1; D perhaps matches TRBD2 (6 bases). V gave up 0 bases and J gave up 11 bases, with 11 bases separating them. This CDR3 contains 13 residues. Looked up from germline, CDR1 is SGHAT and CDR2 is FQDESV (reference sequence). The CDR3 sequence is CASSLARDFKQFF. Written as DNA, the CDR3 is TGTGCCAGCAGCTTAGCCAGGGACTTCAAGCAGTTCTTC.

The table lists this clonotype with many counts. V and J are TRBV20-1 and TRBJ1-1; D is undetermined. Per germline, CDR1 DFQATT and CDR2 SNEGSKA (reference sequence). This CDR3 has 13 amino acids. With 2 bases removed from V and 1 base from J, the gap between germline ends came to 8 bases. DNA for the CDR3: TGCAGTGCTAGAATCCCCGCGAACACTGAAGCTTTCTTT. Translating it yields CSARIPANTEAFF.

This clonotype was found many times. The rearrangement uses TRBV29-1 and TRBJ2-3; 8 bases line up with TRBD1. After removal of 0 bases from V and 3 bases from J, the junction contained 8 bases not matched to a gene. CDR1 SQVTM and CDR2 ANQGSEA come from the germline V gene. CDR3 length equals 16 residues. The CDR3 protein is CSVEDRYRGSTDTQYF. The CDR3 nucleotides read TGCAGCGTTGAAGATCGATACAGGGGGTCAACAGATACGCAGTATTTT.

In its sample, this clonotype was seen many times. The chain joins TRBV24-1 to TRBJ2-2; D remains ambiguous. V was clipped by 4 bases and J by 1 base, with 6 bases between them. The CDR3 runs 14 residues. Germline CDR1 and CDR2: KGHDR and SFDVKD. The CDR3: CATSEPGNTGELFF. The CDR3 coding sequence is TGTGCCACCAGTGAGCCCGGGAACACCGGGGAGCTGTTTTTT.

This clonotype was observed at least ten times. The chain uses TRBV20-1 and TRBJ2-3; perhaps D is TRBD1 or TRBD2 (5 bases each). This CDR3 has 18 amino acids. Trimming pared 1 base from V and 6 bases from J, leaving 26 bases between. Germline CDR1 reads DFQATT; CDR2 reads SNEGSKA (reference sequence). The CDR3 is CSARVLTPGTSGRDTQYF. For the CDR3, the DNA is TGCAGTGCTAGAGTTCTGACTCCCGGGACCAGCGGTCGGGATACGCAGTATTTT.

The table lists this clonotype with many counts. This rearrangement joins TRBV20-1 to TRBJ2-1, with 8 bases identical to TRBD2. V dropped 0 bases and J dropped 9; count of bases not matched to a gene: 10. From germline, CDR1 is DFQATT and CDR2 SNEGSKA (reference sequence). The CDR3 runs 15 residues. This CDR3 reads CSARELAGSRGEQFF. In nucleotides, the CDR3 is TGCAGTGCTAGAGAGCTAGCGGGCTCCCGAGGTGAGCAGTTCTTC.